These 22 T cell receptor beta chains were sequenced from one sample in a study of blood T cell repertoires in COVID-19. Data came from immunoSEQ multiplex PCR; TCRdb stores just in-frame clones and leaves some out. The sample shows 150,000 to 200,000 clones, around 89% of them seen only once. Sequenced: PBMCs or T cells enriched from blood (not recorded which). The receptors stem from a woman between 45 and 65 years old who had recovered from COVID-19.

The chain couples TRBV5-1 to TRBJ2-5; no definite D call. Germline CDR1 and CDR2: SGHRS and YFSETQ. The V gene lost 4 bases and the J gene lost 5 bases, with 9 bases spanning the gap. This CDR3 comprises 12 residues. The CDR3 sequence is CASSADFETQYF. CDR3 DNA sequence: TGCGCCAGCAGCGCTGACTTTGAGACCCAGTACTTC.

The chain combines TRBV6-5 with TRBJ1-1; D call uncertain. This CDR3 contains 13 residues. Germline assignment: CDR1 MNHEY and CDR2 SVGAGI. The V end was cut by 7 bases, the J end by 4 bases, with 13 bases between. CDR3 amino acids: CASTKLRGTEAFF. The CDR3 coding sequence is TGTGCCAGCACCAAACTCCGGGGCACTGAAGCTTTCTTT.

The rearrangement links TRBV10-3 to TRBJ1-5; maybe TRBD1 (6 bases). The CDR3 runs to 15 residues. Trimming cost V 2 bases and J 7 bases, with 15 bases left between them. Germline CDR1 and CDR2: ENHRY and SYGVKD. The CDR3 reads CAISEGQGSRQPQHF. The CDR3 nucleotides are TGTGCCATCAGTGAGGGTCAGGGGAGCAGACAGCCCCAGCATTTT.

The chain has TRBV20-1 and TRBJ2-7, with 9 bases fitting TRBD2. Unmatched junction bases numbered 7, after V lost 3 bases and J lost 4 bases. Germline values: CDR1 DFQATT, CDR2 SNEGSKA (reference sequence). The CDR3 spans 14 residues. The CDR3 bases are TGCAGTGCTAGTTTAGCGGGGGCGGGTTACGAGCAGTACTTC. Its protein product is CSASLAGAGYEQYF.

The DNA for the CDR3 is TGTGCCAGCAGTCCAGGTGGGCAAACCTACAATGAGCAGTTCTTC. It yields the protein CASSPGGQTYNEQFF. The chain joins TRBV6-5 to TRBJ2-1; D unresolved. Germline values: CDR1 MNHEY, CDR2 SVGAGI. Trimming pared 5 bases from V and 2 bases from J, leaving 13 bases between. The length of the CDR3 is 15 residues.

The chain's CDR3 is CASSSRDRGGYEQYF. The CDR3 DNA is TGTGCCAGCAGCTCCCGGGACAGGGGGGGCTACGAGCAGTACTTC. J is TRBJ2-7 and V is TRBV11-2; 11 positions match TRBD1. J gave up 3 bases and V 4 bases, and 5 bases lay outside the gene matches. This CDR3 is 15 amino acids long. The germline V gene encodes CDR1 SGHAT and CDR2 FQNNGV.

Here the CDR3 reads CASLGQGAYSSYEQYF. The CDR3 bases are TGTGCCAGCCTAGGACAGGGGGCCTATAGCTCCTACGAGCAGTACTTC. The rearrangement joins TRBV2 to TRBJ2-7; 11 bases fit TRBD1. The germline V gene has CDR1 SNHLY and CDR2 FYNNEI. Losses at the gene ends were 8 bases for V and 0 bases for J; bases not matched to a gene: 9. This CDR3 spans 16 amino acids.

This chain connects TRBV11-3 to TRBJ1-1; the D is unclear. CDR1 and CDR2 (germline): SGHNT, YENEEA. Trimming took 4 bases from V and 3 from J, leaving 9 bases between them. The CDR3 is 13 residues long. CDR3 sequence reads: CASSSFEDTEAFF. In DNA form, the CDR3 reads TGTGCCAGCAGCTCCTTTGAGGACACTGAAGCTTTCTTT.

This clone has just one count. The rearrangement joins TRBV19 to TRBJ2-2; D possibly corresponds to TRBD2 (5 bases). Per germline, CDR1 LNHDA and CDR2 SQIVND (reference sequence). CDR3 size: 16 residues. Trimming took off 5 bases at V and 5 bases at J, with 18 bases between the two ends. CDR3: CASSHRTGTLTGELFF. The CDR3 coding sequence is TGTGCCAGTAGTCATCGGACGGGAACTCTTACCGGGGAGCTGTTTTTT.

This sequence joins TRBV7-2 and TRBJ1-1; 12 bases align to TRBD1. V trimming: 6 bases; J trimming: 2 bases; junction bases outside the gene matches: 1. Germline V gene lookup returns CDR1 SGHTA and CDR2 FQGNSA. The CDR3 has 14 amino acids. The CDR3 DNA reads as TGTGCCAGCAGGGGACAGGGGGCAAACACTGAAGCTTTCTTT. It encodes CASRGQGANTEAFF.

V and J are TRBV7-9 and TRBJ2-7, with 7 bases lining up with TRBD2. Germline CDR1 SEHNR, CDR2 FQNEAQ (reference sequence). The V and J ends lost 5 bases and 7 bases, in that order; junction bases with no gene match: 20. The CDR3 totals 17 residues. The DNA of the CDR3 is TGTGCCAGCAGCCAAAGGGCGGATTACGATTCAGCGGGGGAGCAGTACTTC. This codes for CASSQRADYDSAGEQYF.

V and J are TRBV6-5 and TRBJ1-1; D not resolved. The CDR3 has 15 residues. Germline assignment: CDR1 MNHEY and CDR2 SVGAGI. V lost 0 bases to trimming and J lost 1 base, with 9 bases between them. The CDR3 spells CASSYSIARNTEAFF. The CDR3 DNA reads as TGTGCCAGCAGTTACTCGATAGCCCGGAACACTGAAGCTTTCTTT.

This clone has just a few counts. The chain employs TRBV4-3 and TRBJ1-2; D may be TRBD1 (6 bases). CDR3 length: 15 residues. The germline V and J ends were trimmed by 4 bases and 5 bases, with 17 bases remaining between them. Germline-derived CDR1 and CDR2 are LGHNA and YSLEER. CDR3 region: CASSPSGGAWYGYTF. The CDR3 DNA reads TGCGCCAGCAGCCCCTCGGGGGGCGCGTGGTATGGCTACACCTTC.

V is TRBV2 and J is TRBJ2-1; D is perhaps TRBD2 (6 bases). Deletions cut 3 bases from V and 9 bases from J, with 15 bases between. There are 14 residues in the CDR3. Germline CDR1 reads SNHLY; CDR2 reads FYNNEI. Written as DNA, the CDR3 is TGTGCCAGCAGTGAGGCGGCGGGGTGGGGTGAGCAGTTCTTC. This sequence encodes CASSEAAGWGEQFF.

The CDR3 DNA follows: TGTGCCAGCAGTTACTCGAAGCAAGAAGCTTTCTTT. Translated: CASSYSKQEAFF. This chain connects TRBV6-6 to TRBJ1-1; D remains unclear. CDR1 and CDR2 from the germline V gene are MNHNY and SVGAGI (reference sequence). The CDR3 totals 12 residues. Trimming removed 0 bases from V and 8 bases from J, with 7 bases in between.

The rearrangement uses TRBV2 and TRBJ2-5; D possibly corresponds to TRBD1 (6 bases). CDR3 size: 14 residues. Germline CDR1 reads SNHLY; CDR2 reads FYNNEI. V was clipped by 3 bases and J by 0 bases, with 8 bases between them. CDR3 bases: TGTGCCAGCAGTGACGGACAGTACCAAGAGACCCAGTACTTC. Protein sequence: CASSDGQYQETQYF.

The chain carries TRBV6-4 and TRBJ1-2; D gene uncertain. Germline CDR1 is MRHNA and CDR2 is SNTAGT. Between the trimmed V and J ends, which lost 0 bases and 6 bases, there was a span of 5 bases. CDR3 length equals 12 residues. Written as DNA, the CDR3 is TGTGCCAGCAGTGACTCGAGGAATGGCTACACCTTC. Translated: CASSDSRNGYTF.

The chain carries TRBV5-1 and TRBJ1-5; 7 bases agree with TRBD1. Germline lookup yields CDR1 SGHRS and CDR2 YFSETQ. V lost 2 bases, J lost 4 bases, and 6 bases stayed unmatched. This CDR3 contains 15 residues. The CDR3 loop reads CASSFGQGENQPQHF. DNA of the CDR3: TGCGCCAGCAGCTTCGGGCAGGGGGAGAATCAGCCCCAGCATTTT.

J is TRBJ2-3 and V is TRBV9, with a weak D call TRBD2 (6 bases). The germline V and J ends were trimmed by 4 bases and 5 bases, with 17 bases remaining between them. Per germline, CDR1 SGDLS and CDR2 YYNGEE. The CDR3 is made up of 15 amino acids. Written as DNA, the CDR3 is TGTGCCAGCAGCCCCCGGCAGGGAGGTAGAGATACGCAGTATTTT. Translating it yields CASSPRQGGRDTQYF.

V is TRBV25-1 and J is TRBJ1-5; D remains ambiguous. Germline V gives CDR1 MGHDK, CDR2 SYGVNS. The V and J ends lost 3 bases and 7 bases respectively, with 7 bases between them. This CDR3 is 12 amino acids long. CDR3 region: CASSDGRQPQHF. The CDR3 region has the DNA TGTGCCAGCAGTGACGGGAGGCAGCCCCAGCATTTT.

This clone turned up a few times. The chain joins TRBV12-3 or TRBV12-4 to TRBJ1-1, with 9 bases fitting TRBD1. V gave up 5 bases and J gave up 10 bases; unmatched junction bases: 5. The CDR3 consists of 12 residues. CDR3 coding DNA: TGTGCCAGCAGTGGGGACAGGGTCGGAGCTTTCTTT. Its translation: CASSGDRVGAFF.

The gene calls are TRBV5-1 and TRBJ2-1; 8 positions agree with TRBD1. Germline CDR1 SGHRS, CDR2 YFSETQ. V was pared by 0 bases and J by 5 bases, with 4 bases of the junction left unmatched. The CDR3 is made up of 15 amino acids. CDR3 bases: TGCGCCAGCAGCTTGGCGGGACAGGAGAACAATGAGCAGTTCTTC. Protein sequence: CASSLAGQENNEQFF.